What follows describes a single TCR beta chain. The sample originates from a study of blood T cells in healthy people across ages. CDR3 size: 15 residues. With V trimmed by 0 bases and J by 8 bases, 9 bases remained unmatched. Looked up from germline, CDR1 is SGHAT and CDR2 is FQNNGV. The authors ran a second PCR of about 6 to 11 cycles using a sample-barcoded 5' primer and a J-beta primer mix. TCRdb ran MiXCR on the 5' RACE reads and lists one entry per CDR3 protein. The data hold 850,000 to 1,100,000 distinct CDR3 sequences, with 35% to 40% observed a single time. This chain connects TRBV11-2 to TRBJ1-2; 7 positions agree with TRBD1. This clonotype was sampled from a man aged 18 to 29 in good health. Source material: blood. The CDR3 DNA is TGTGCCAGCAGCTTAGATCATCGACAGGGCGGCGGCTACACCTTC. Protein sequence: CASSLDHRQGGGYTF.